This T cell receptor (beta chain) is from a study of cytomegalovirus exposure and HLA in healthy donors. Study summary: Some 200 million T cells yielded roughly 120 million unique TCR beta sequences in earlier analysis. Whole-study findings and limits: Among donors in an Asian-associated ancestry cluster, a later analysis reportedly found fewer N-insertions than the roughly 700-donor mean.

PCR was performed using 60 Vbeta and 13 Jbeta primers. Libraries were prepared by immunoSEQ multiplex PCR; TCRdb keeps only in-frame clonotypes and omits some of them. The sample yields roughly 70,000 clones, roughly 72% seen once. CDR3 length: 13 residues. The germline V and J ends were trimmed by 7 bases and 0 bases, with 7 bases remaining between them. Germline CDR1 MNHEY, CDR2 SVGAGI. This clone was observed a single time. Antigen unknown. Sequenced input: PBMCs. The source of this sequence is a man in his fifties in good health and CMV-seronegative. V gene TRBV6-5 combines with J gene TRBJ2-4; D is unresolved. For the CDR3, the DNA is TGTGCCAGCAAGTGGCTAGCCAAAAACATTCAGTACTTC. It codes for CASKWLAKNIQYF.